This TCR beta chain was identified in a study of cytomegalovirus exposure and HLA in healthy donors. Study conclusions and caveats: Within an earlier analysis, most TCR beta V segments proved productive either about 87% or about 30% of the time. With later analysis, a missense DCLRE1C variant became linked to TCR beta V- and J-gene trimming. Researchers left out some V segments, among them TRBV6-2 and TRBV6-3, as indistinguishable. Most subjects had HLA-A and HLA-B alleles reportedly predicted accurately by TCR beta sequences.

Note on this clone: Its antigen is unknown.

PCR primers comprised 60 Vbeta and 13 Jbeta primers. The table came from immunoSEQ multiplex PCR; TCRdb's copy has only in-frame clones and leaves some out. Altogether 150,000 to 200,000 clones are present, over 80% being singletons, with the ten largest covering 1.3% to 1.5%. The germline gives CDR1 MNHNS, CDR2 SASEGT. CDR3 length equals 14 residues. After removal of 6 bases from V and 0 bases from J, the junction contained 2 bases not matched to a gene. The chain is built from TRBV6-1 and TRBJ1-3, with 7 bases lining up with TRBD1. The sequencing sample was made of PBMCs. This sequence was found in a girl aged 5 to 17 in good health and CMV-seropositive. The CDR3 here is CASSGTVSGNTIYF. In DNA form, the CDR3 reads TGTGCCAGCAGCGGGACAGTCTCTGGAAACACCATATATTTT.